The 7 T cell receptor beta chains below all came from one sample that was sequenced in a study of T-cell reconstitution after alpha-beta-depleted transplantation in children. Preparation of the TCRbeta library involved a method that used unique molecular identifiers. TCRdb reprocessed the PCR reads via MiXCR and lists one record per CDR3 protein. The sample yields 210,000 or so distinct CDR3 sequences, approximately 9% seen once. Material: PBMCs from the stem cell graft donor, obtained from the stem cell graft. These receptors were collected from a human donor who donated a stem cell graft to a child with acute lymphoblastic leukemia.

This clonotype turned up a few times. The chain employs TRBV10-3 and TRBJ1-1; D is uncertain. The CDR3 runs 15 residues. CDR1 is ENHRY and CDR2 is SYGVKD in the germline V gene. V was cut by 2 bases and J by 2 bases, with 12 bases left in between. For the CDR3, the DNA is TGTGCCATCAGTGAGCTCCCACAGAGCAACACTGAAGCTTTCTTT. Encoded protein: CAISELPQSNTEAFF.

This clonotype was picked up many times. This chain links TRBV12-3 or TRBV12-4 with TRBJ1-1; D gene uncertain. The CDR3 runs 11 residues. The V end lost 3 bases, the J end lost 6 bases, and 5 bases lay between the germline ends. The CDR3 nucleotides read TGTGCCAGCAGTTTTGCGGCTGAAGCTTTCTTT. This codes for CASSFAAEAFF.

This clonotype has a count of ten or more. The rearrangement uses TRBV27 and TRBJ2-7; D is perhaps TRBD1 or TRBD2 (7 bases each). The CDR3 length is 13 residues. Germline V gene data show CDR1 as MNHEY and CDR2 as SMNVEV (reference sequence). V shed 8 bases and J shed 2 bases, with 13 bases lying between them. The CDR3 loop is CASGRDSTYEQYF. The CDR3 DNA reads as TGTGCCAGCGGGAGGGACAGCACCTACGAGCAGTACTTC.

This clonotype has just a few counts. The rearrangement joins TRBV5-1 to TRBJ2-5, with 7 bases matching TRBD1. CDR3 length: 13 residues. V was clipped by 6 bases and J by 3 bases; unmatched bases: 5. Germline V lookup: CDR1 SGHRS, CDR2 YFSETQ. The CDR3 spells CASTRDSEETQYF. CDR3 bases: TGCGCCAGCACTCGGGACAGCGAAGAGACCCAGTACTTC.

J is TRBJ2-3 and V is TRBV7-6; no reliable D call. This CDR3 is built from 15 residues. Germline V gene data show CDR1 as SGHVS and CDR2 as FNYEAQ. Trimming removed 5 bases at V and 2 bases at J, with 14 bases between. In DNA form, the CDR3 reads TGTGCCAGCAGCCCCAGGACGCTTCCCACAGATACGCAGTATTTT. Translated, it gives CASSPRTLPTDTQYF.

This sequence joins TRBV2 and TRBJ2-5; D possibly corresponds to TRBD1 (5 bases). Germline-derived CDR1 and CDR2 are SNHLY and FYNNEI. V was cut by 8 bases and J by 7 bases, with 11 bases left in between. The CDR3 is made up of 11 amino acids. CDR3 region: CASGHGSTQYF. The CDR3 bases are TGTGCCAGCGGACACGGTTCGACCCAGTACTTC.

V and J are TRBV30 and TRBJ2-1; no definite D call. The V end lost 1 base, the J end lost 8 bases, and 9 bases lay between the germline ends. CDR3 length equals 12 residues. In germline, CDR1 is GTSNPN, CDR2 SVGIG (reference sequence). The CDR3 coding sequence is TGTGCCTGGAGTGCACAGTGGTATGAGCAGTTCTTC. Protein: CAWSAQWYEQFF. The full variable domain, in which reference TRBV30 and TRBJ2-1 provide the parts outside the CDR3, is SQTIHQWPATLVQPVGSPLSLECTVEGTSNPNLYWYRQAAGRGLQLLFYSVGIGQISSEVPQNLSASRPQDRQFILSSKKLLLSDSGFYLCAWSAQWYEQFFGPGTRLTVL.